This TCR beta chain was captured by sequencing in a study of a mutant IDH1 vaccine in newly diagnosed glioma. Study in general: Week 35 was assigned to visit V12, and week 47 was assigned to visit V13.

Assay: immunoSEQ multiplex PCR; the TCRdb copy retains only in-frame clones and omits some. The sample has over 30,000 clones; 60% to 85% are singletons. Findings and caveats of the study: The authors found pseudoprogression apparently unrelated to changes in top peripheral T cell clonotypes.

Remarks on this clone: Its antigen is unidentified.

Time point denoted: week 35, safety follow-up. Topical imiquimod accompanied each vaccine dose, which consisted of 300 ug of mutant IDH1 20-mer peptide. New WHO grade 3 or 4 astrocytomas that were IDH1-mutant and ATRX-lost had been found in donors. CDR3 size: 12 residues. CDR1 and CDR2 (germline): SGDLS, YYNGEE. V was pared by 7 bases and J by 7 bases, with 12 bases between. The chain combines TRBV9 with TRBJ2-1; tentatively, D is TRBD1 (6 bases). This sequence originates from a woman in her twenties or thirties with glioma. Some clones in this sample may be carry-over from other donors' samples. Sequences were derived from PBMCs, sampled from a glioma patient whose treatment included an IDH1 peptide vaccine. The CDR3 sequence: CASSRGRNEQFF. For the CDR3, the DNA is TGTGCCAGCTCCAGGGGTAGGAATGAGCAGTTCTTC.